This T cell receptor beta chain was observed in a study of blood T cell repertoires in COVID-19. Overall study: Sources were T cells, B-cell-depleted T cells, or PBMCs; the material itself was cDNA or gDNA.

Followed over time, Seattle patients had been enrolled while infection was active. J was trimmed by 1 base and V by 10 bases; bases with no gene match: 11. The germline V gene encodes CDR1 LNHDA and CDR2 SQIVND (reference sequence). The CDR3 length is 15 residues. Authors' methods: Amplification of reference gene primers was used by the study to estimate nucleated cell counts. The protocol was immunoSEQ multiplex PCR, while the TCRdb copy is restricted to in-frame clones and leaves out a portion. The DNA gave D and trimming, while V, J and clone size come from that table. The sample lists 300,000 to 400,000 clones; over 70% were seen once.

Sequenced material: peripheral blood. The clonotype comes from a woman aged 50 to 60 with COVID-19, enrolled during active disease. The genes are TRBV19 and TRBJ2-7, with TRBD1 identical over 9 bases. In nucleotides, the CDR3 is TGTGCCACCTCCCGGGAAGGGACAGGGTCCTACGAGCAGTACTTC. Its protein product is CATSREGTGSYEQYF.